A selection of T cell receptor beta chains follows, all from one sample in a study of T cells in Graves' hyperthyroidism and ophthalmopathy. TCRdb reanalysed the multiplex PCR reads using MiXCR and keeps one entry per CDR3 protein. The sample includes hundreds of thousands of distinct CDR3 sequences, 17% seen only once; the top ten take roughly a sixth. The sequencing sample was made of blood. The origin of the receptors is a young woman with Graves' ophthalmopathy. Each CDR3 is given with its conserved first and last residue. D genes are given only for firm matches. Clone sizes are given selectively: once, few, many, or a class where the clone is expanded.

>TRBD2|TRBJ2-7|many|TRBV11-1
TGTGCCAGCAGCCCGCTACTAGCGGGTCTCTACGAGCAGTACTTC
CASSPLLAGLYEQYF
>NA|TRBJ1-1|many|TRBV30
TGTGCCTGGAGTGTGGGGAGGGGGGCCGACACTGAAGCTTTCTTT
CAWSVGRGADTEAFF
>NA|TRBJ1-2|few|TRBV6-5
TGTGCTAGCAGTTACTCGGGGGGTCCCTACACCTTC
CASSYSGGPYTF
>NA|TRBJ1-1|NA|TRBV2
TGTGCCAGCAGTGGTGTGACCGGGCCGAAAGCTTTCTTT
CASSGVTGPKAFF
>NA|TRBJ2-5|many|TRBV7-8
TGTGCCAGCAGCAAATCAGGGGAAGAGCAAGAGACCCAGTACTTC
CASSKSGEEQETQYF
>TRBD2|TRBJ2-7|NA|TRBV6-2/TRBV6-3
TGTGCCAGCAGATGGACTAGGTCCTACGAGCAGTACTTC
CASRWTRSYEQYF
>NA|TRBJ2-3|many|TRBV28
TGTGCCAGCAGAGAGCAGGGGCGCTCAGATACGCAGTATTTT
CASREQGRSDTQYF
>NA|TRBJ2-7|NA|TRBV5-4
TGTGCCAGCAGCTCCAACCCTAGCTACGAGCAGTACTTC
CASSSNPSYEQYF
>TRBD2|TRBJ2-3|few|TRBV2
TGTGCCAGCAGGGGGGGACTAGCGGGGATCGCAGATACGCAGTATTTT
CASRGGLAGIADTQYF
>TRBD1|TRBJ2-7|few|TRBV7-9
TGTGCCAGCAGCCCTCCCAGGGGGCCGATGTGGGAGCAGTACTTC
CASSPPRGPMWEQYF
>NA|TRBJ2-7|few|TRBV20-1
TGCAGTGGTTCCGAGGGGCCCCTCTCCTACGAGCAGTACTTC
CSGSEGPLSYEQYF
>TRBD1|TRBJ1-2|many|TRBV30
TGTGCCTGGAGTGTACGATCAGGGGGATTCCATGGCTACACCTTC
CAWSVRSGGFHGYTF
>TRBD1|TRBJ1-6|few|TRBV27
TGTGCCAGCAGTAACGTTCAGGGGGTTTTTCCGTCACCCCTCCACTTT
CASSNVQGVFPSPLHF
>NA|TRBJ1-1|many|TRBV30
TGTGCCTGGAGTGTACGTCGGCAGGAGAACACTGAAGCTTTCTTT
CAWSVRRQENTEAFF
>NA|TRBJ2-1|many|TRBV28
TGTGCCAGCAGTTCGCAGGGGGGGGGGCGGTACAATGAGCAGTTCTTC
CASSSQGGGRYNEQFF
>NA|TRBJ1-6|NA|TRBV7-2
TGTGCCAGCAGCTTAATCAGTTGTAATTCACCCCTCCACTTT
CASSLISCNSPLHF
>NA|TRBJ1-3|NA|TRBV29-1
TGCAGCGTCCGGGACGAAGACTCTGGAAACACCATATATTTT
CSVRDEDSGNTIYF
>TRBD1|TRBJ2-5|NA|TRBV7-2
TGTGCCAGCAGCCAGACACAGGGGGCTGGGGAGACCCAGTACTTC
CASSQTQGAGETQYF
>NA|TRBJ2-7|NA|TRBV30
TGTGCCTGGAGTGAACTTGCCTACGAGCAGTACTTC
CAWSELAYEQYF
>NA|TRBJ2-1|NA|TRBV28
TGTGCCAGCAGTTTGGACGGGACCTACAATGAGCAGTTCTTC
CASSLDGTYNEQFF
>TRBD2|TRBJ2-3|many|TRBV18
TGTGCCAGCTCACCACCGCCGGGAGGAGGGACGCAGTATTTT
CASSPPPGGGTQYF
>NA|TRBJ2-1|NA|TRBV14
TGTGCCAGCAGCCAAGGGCTAGTCCTCTCCTACAATGAGCAGTTCTTC
CASSQGLVLSYNEQFF
>TRBD1|TRBJ2-3|many|TRBV5-1
TGCGCCAGCAGCTTGGGGGACAGGGCGGATACGCAGTATTTT
CASSLGDRADTQYF
>TRBD1|TRBJ1-1|NA|TRBV29-1
TGCAGCACTCAGGCAGGGGGGGCTTTCTTT
CSTQAGGAFF
>NA|TRBJ1-4|NA|TRBV5-6
TGTGCCAGCAGCTTCGGGACGTTTAATGAAAAACTGTTTTTT
CASSFGTFNEKLFF
>TRBD2|TRBJ2-7|few|TRBV13
TGTGCCAGCAGCCGAAGTAGCGGGCCCGAGCAGTACTTC
CASSRSSGPEQYF
>NA|TRBJ2-2|many|TRBV11-1
TGTGCCAGCAGCTTAGCCCGGACACCAAACACCGGGGAGCTGTTTTTT
CASSLARTPNTGELFF
>NA|TRBJ1-6|few|TRBV5-8
TGTGCCAGCAGCGTTGGACGGGTATATAATTCACCCCTCCACTTT
CASSVGRVYNSPLHF
>TRBD1|TRBJ2-7|many|TRBV7-9
TGTGCCAGCAGCAGGGACAGGGAGGAGGACGAGCAGTACTTC
CASSRDREEDEQYF
>TRBD1|TRBJ2-1|few|TRBV6-1
TGTGCCAGCAGACCGGGACAGAGCTACAATGAGCAGTTCTTC
CASRPGQSYNEQFF
>NA|TRBJ2-7|NA|TRBV4-3
TGCGCCAGCAGCCAAGTAATTCTGGTCGGCGGGACCTCCTACGAGCAGTACTTC
CASSQVILVGGTSYEQYF
>NA|TRBJ1-6|NA|TRBV6-5
TGTGCCAGCAGTTACTCGAGGACGGCTAATTCACCCCTCCACTTT
CASSYSRTANSPLHF
>NA|TRBJ1-1|many|TRBV7-9
TGTGCCAGCAGCCCCCGGACAGTTCGAGAGGGGACTGAAGCTTTCTTT
CASSPRTVREGTEAFF
>TRBD1|TRBJ1-5|few|TRBV5-6
TGTGCCAGCAGCTCCTTTAGGGACAGGGTGGAACTTGGCAATCAGCCCCAGCATTTT
CASSSFRDRVELGNQPQHF
>NA|TRBJ2-6|few|TRBV9
TGTGCCAGCAGCGGCCTCCGGGGGTGGGGGGCCAACGTCCTGACTTTC
CASSGLRGWGANVLTF
>TRBD1|TRBJ2-6|few|TRBV10-3
TGTGCCATCAGTGACACAGGGGGCGCCGGGGCCAACGTCCTGACTTTC
CAISDTGGAGANVLTF
>TRBD1|TRBJ1-5|many|TRBV28
TGTGCCAGCAGCCCCGGACAGGGAAGGCTTAATCAGCCCCAGCATTTT
CASSPGQGRLNQPQHF
>NA|TRBJ2-5|many|TRBV30
TGTGCCTGGAAGCAGGGAGGTCAGGAGACCCAGTACTTC
CAWKQGGQETQYF
>NA|TRBJ2-1|NA|TRBV20-1
TGCAGTCCCTCATTGGGGGTGAATGAGCAGTTCTTC
CSPSLGVNEQFF
>NA|TRBJ2-5|NA|TRBV30
TGTGCCTGGAGCCACGAGGCGGGTGGCCAGTACTTC
CAWSHEAGGQYF
>TRBD1|TRBJ2-1|many|TRBV12-3/TRBV12-4
TGTGCCAGCAGTGCGAGGACAGGGAGAGATGAGCAGTTCTTC
CASSARTGRDEQFF
>TRBD2|TRBJ2-7|many|TRBV7-2
TGTGCCAGCAGCTTAGTAGCGGGAGGGCCCTCGGGATACGAGCAGTACTTC
CASSLVAGGPSGYEQYF
>NA|TRBJ2-4|NA|TRBV4-3
TGCACCAGCAGCCAAGGAGAGGGGGCCAAAAACATTCAGTACTTC
CTSSQGEGAKNIQYF
>NA|TRBJ1-1|many|TRBV2
TGTGCCAGCAGTATTGAGAGGGACACTGAAGCTTTCTTT
CASSIERDTEAFF
>NA|TRBJ1-1|few|TRBV29-1
TGCAGCGCCCGATACGAGGCAGCCGGGGGAGCTTTCTTT
CSARYEAAGGAFF
>TRBD2|TRBJ2-1|NA|TRBV11-2
TGTGCCAGCAGCGACACTAGCGGGGGGTACAATGAGCAGTTCTTC
CASSDTSGGYNEQFF
>NA|TRBJ1-1|many|TRBV28
NA
CASSFLWTGGMNTEAFF
>NA|TRBJ2-1|many|TRBV11-1
TGTGCCAGCAGCCCGATGGGAGGTGAGCAGTTCTTC
CASSPMGGEQFF
>TRBD1|TRBJ1-1|many|TRBV28
TGTGCCAGCAGTTTTGGGACAGGCTACACTGAAGCTTTCTTT
CASSFGTGYTEAFF
>TRBD2|TRBJ2-5|many|TRBV30
TGTGCCTGGAGTCGGACTAGCGGGAGAGAGACCCAGTACTTC
CAWSRTSGRETQYF
>TRBD2|TRBJ2-1|NA|TRBV18
TGTGCCAGCTCACCGATCCAAGGCCCTAGCGGGGGGTACAATGAGCAGTTCTTC
CASSPIQGPSGGYNEQFF
>TRBD1|TRBJ1-3|NA|TRBV18
TGTGCCAGCTCACCAGGGACAGAGAGCTCTGGAAACACCATATATTTT
CASSPGTESSGNTIYF
>NA|TRBJ1-3|many|TRBV30
TGTGCCTGGAGTCAAGGAAACACCATATATTTT
CAWSQGNTIYF
>NA|TRBJ2-2|few|TRBV11-3
TGTGCCAGCAGCTCCTTCCTGGGGGGCACCCACACCGGGGAGCTGTTTTTT
CASSSFLGGTHTGELFF
>TRBD2|TRBJ2-1|few|TRBV10-1
TGCGCCAGCAGTGAGTCCGCTAGCGGGGGGGCCCGGGATGAGCAGTTCTTC
CASSESASGGARDEQFF